This TCR beta chain was recovered during a study of cytomegalovirus exposure and HLA in healthy donors. Looking at the study overall: It was reported in a later analysis that the 100 to 150 validation repertoires used the same platform as the 650 to 800 first-cohort repertoires. General study results and limits: The listing of 150 to 200 TCR beta chains classed them as cytomegalovirus-associated. Rare TCR sequences dominated, though some public TCRs recurred in many donors. In vitro work confirmed that a few CMV-associated chains recognize CMV antigens.

TCRdb keeps only in-frame clones here, not all; method: immunoSEQ multiplex PCR. The sample contains about 190,000 clones, approximately 85% of which appear only once. From germline, CDR1 is SGHAT and CDR2 FQNNGV. This CDR3 has 14 residues. The V and J ends lost 5 bases and 6 bases, in that order; junction bases with no gene match: 3. On this clone itself: The antigen is not known.

V and J are TRBV11-2 and TRBJ2-3; 12 nucleotides line up with TRBD2. Sequenced sample: PBMCs. This receptor was taken from a woman aged 18-29 years in good health and CMV-seronegative. The CDR3 loop reads CASSPSGRVDTQYF. The CDR3 DNA is TGTGCCAGCAGCCCTAGCGGGAGGGTCGATACGCAGTATTTT.